The table lists the clone carrying this T cell receptor beta chain with a few counts. Regions amplified from RNA transcripts were the TCR beta CDR3 regions. The TCR CDR3 was amplified in a first-round RT-PCR using the HTBI primer set. TCRdb reprocessed the multiplex PCR reads via MiXCR and lists one record per CDR3 protein. This table has fewer than 550,000 distinct CDR3 sequences, approximately 14% appearing once. This entry is derived from a study of T cells in Graves' hyperthyroidism and ophthalmopathy. Across 18 months, stable Graves' hyperthyroidism was marked by no progression to ophthalmopathy. The sequencing input was blood. The sequence was collected from a woman younger than 35 with Graves' hyperthyroidism.

CDR3 nucleotide sequence: TGTGCCACCAGTGATACCGGGACCACTGAAGCTTTCTTT. Translated, it gives CATSDTGTTEAFF. The gene calls are TRBV24-1 and TRBJ1-1; TRBD1 is a possible D gene (5 bases). There are 13 residues in the CDR3. Germline V gene data show CDR1 as KGHDR and CDR2 as SFDVKD. Trimming took 3 bases from V and 4 from J, leaving 8 bases between them.